This section outlines one T cell receptor beta chain sequence together with its context. As processed by the authors: Counts of nucleated cells, estimated from reference gene primer amplification, were obtained. This table comes from immunoSEQ multiplex PCR, and its TCRdb copy is limited to in-frame clones, with some not included. V, J and clone size are taken as reported in that table, and D and trimming were inferred from the DNA itself. The top ten clones hold roughly 5.5% of a sample with roughly 100,000 clones, roughly nine tenths of them seen once. The CDR3 has 14 residues. Trimming removed 2 bases from V and 10 bases from J; junction bases left unmatched: 7. Germline lookup yields CDR1 SNHLY and CDR2 FYNNEI. This sample was included in a study of blood T cell repertoires in COVID-19. Turning to the study itself: Sites in the United States, Italy and Spain provided acute and convalescent COVID-19 samples. PBMCs, B-cell-depleted T cells, or T cells provided the cDNA or gDNA that made up the material.

The source material was peripheral blood. The TCR comes from a human donor in a cohort sampled during active COVID-19. This chain connects TRBV2 to TRBJ2-1; 8 bases line up with TRBD2. CDR3 sequence: CASSETGLAGEQFF. DNA for the CDR3: TGTGCCAGCAGTGAAACGGGTTTAGCGGGAGAGCAGTTCTTC. The complete variable domain, with remaining parts taken from reference TRBV2 and TRBJ2-1, reads EPEVTQTPSHQVTQMGQEVILRCVPISNHLYFYWYRQILGQKVEFLVSFYNNEISEKSEIFDDQFSVERPDGSNFTLKIRSTKLEDSAMYFCASSETGLAGEQFFGPGTRLTVL.